The T cell receptor (beta chain) under discussion was sequenced for a study of blood T cell repertoires in COVID-19. Background on the study: The United States, Italy and Spain were the sources of the acute and convalescent COVID-19 samples.

The CDR3 extends over 21 amino acids. V shed 4 bases and J 2 bases; nucleotides not matched to a gene: 22. From germline, CDR1 is PRHDT and CDR2 FYEKMQ (reference sequence). Clones were read by immunoSEQ multiplex PCR, and TCRdb kept only the in-frame ones, dropping some. The repertoire includes hundreds of thousands of clones, approximately 82% of them detected once, and approximately 5.4% sits in the top ten. Specimen: peripheral blood. V is TRBV13 and J is TRBJ2-3; TRBD2 aligns across 9 bases. The receptor's source is a man aged 80 or over with acute or convalescent COVID-19. CDR3 DNA: TGTGCCAGCAGCTGGGGGACGGCGGTAGCGGGAGAAAGTGAGAACACAGATACGCAGTATTTT. Protein sequence: CASSWGTAVAGESENTDTQYF.